Below, 5 T cell receptor beta chains from the same sample are listed, as sequenced in a study of blood T cells in healthy people across ages (dated by TCRdb to between 2015 and 2017). The library was obtained by 5' RACE. Sequencing took place on an Illumina HiSeq 2500. A second PCR of roughly 7 to 12 cycles was run with a J-beta primer mix and a sample-barcoded 5' primer. TCRdb took the public reads, trimmed them with fastp at Q25, ran MiXCR for clone calling and kept in-frame beta chains. Here each entry gathers all rows of one CDR3 protein and keeps the most common genes and DNA. This sample comprises around 990,000 distinct CDR3 sequences, 35% to 45% of them detected only once. Clones ranked in the top ten supply approximately 14% of the sample. The sequencing sample was made of blood. The receptors here all came from a man between 18 and 29 years old in good health.

This clonotype was detected a few times. The chain carries TRBV3-1 and TRBJ1-2; TRBD1 matches at 7 bases. The CDR3 has 15 residues. V shed 4 bases and J 8 bases; nucleotides not matched to a gene: 13. Germline-derived CDR1 and CDR2 are LGHDT and YNNKEL (reference sequence). The DNA of the CDR3 is TGTGCCAGCAGCCTGAGACGGACAGGAAGTAGGGGCTACACCTTC. It encodes CASSLRRTGSRGYTF. Full variable domain (missing parts from reference TRBV3-1 and TRBJ1-2): DTAVSQTPKYLVTQMGNDKSIKCEQNLGHDTMYWYKQDSKKFLKIMFSYNNKELIINETVPNRFSPKSPDKAHLNLHINSLELGDSAVYFCASSLRRTGSRGYTFGSGTRLTVV.

V usage is TRBV9 and J usage is TRBJ1-5, with 10 positions matching TRBD1. CDR1 and CDR2 (germline): SGDLS, YYNGEE. V shed 0 bases and J 6 bases; nucleotides not matched to a gene: 3. This CDR3 comprises 15 residues. CDR3 in amino acids: CASSVGGTGAQPQHF. The CDR3 bases are TGTGCCAGCAGCGTAGGTGGGACAGGGGCTCAGCCCCAGCATTTT.

Points on this clonotype: A much larger clone differs by one base, so this may be a read error. The chain joins TRBV3-1 to TRBJ2-4, with 10 bases that match TRBD2. The DNA end is more similar to TRBJ2-7, so the J call may be wrong. This CDR3 spans 14 amino acids. The V gene's germline CDR1 is LGHDT and CDR2 YNNKEL (reference sequence). This CDR3 is CASSAGLAIHEQYF. DNA for the CDR3: TGTGCCAGCAGCGCGGGACTAGCGATCCACGAGCAGTACTTC.

The gene calls are TRBV10-3 and TRBJ1-5; 8 bases agree with TRBD1. CDR1 and CDR2 from the germline V gene are ENHRY and SYGVKD. V lost 3 bases and J lost 0; bases outside the gene matches: 7. The CDR3 spans 17 residues. CDR3 sequence: CAISDPRQGASNQPQHF. CDR3 in DNA: TGTGCCATCAGTGATCCCCGCCAGGGGGCTAGCAATCAGCCCCAGCATTTT.

This chain links TRBV6-2 or TRBV6-3 with TRBJ2-1, with 8 bases identical to TRBD2. Trimming cost V 7 bases and J 4 bases; bases outside gene matches: 12. Germline V gene lookup returns CDR1 MNHEY and CDR2 SVGEGT. This CDR3 spans 16 amino acids. CDR3 in amino acids: CASIQALAGEYNEQFF. CDR3 DNA: TGTGCCAGCATCCAGGCCCTAGCGGGCGAGTACAATGAGCAGTTCTTC.